This T cell receptor (beta chain) stems from a study of cytomegalovirus exposure and HLA in healthy donors. Study-level points and caveats: According to the study, roughly 160 TCR beta chains were cytomegalovirus-associated. The tendency of first-cohort TCR clusters to co-occur in the roughly 130 validation repertoires emerged from a later analysis. Most TCR sequences were uncommon, yet certain public TCRs appeared in many donors.

Sequencing used immunoSEQ multiplex PCR; TCRdb keeps in-frame clones, though not all of them. The sample has under 200,000 clones, 75% to 90% seen once; the top ten hold approximately 2%. Trimming cost V 1 base and J 6 bases, with 21 bases left between them. Germline V lookup: CDR1 KGHSH, CDR2 LQKENI. The CDR3 is made up of 17 amino acids. With regard to this clone: Its antigen remains unknown.

The receptor was isolated from a woman aged 18-30 years in good health and CMV-seronegative. The sequencing sample was made of PBMCs. This rearrangement joins TRBV18 to TRBJ1-1; TRBD1 is a possible D gene (6 bases). CDR3 bases: TGTGCCAGCTCACCACGGTTACAACCCAGGGGAAGAGCTGAAGCTTTCTTT. Its translation: CASSPRLQPRGRAEAFF.